This T cell receptor (beta chain) originates from a study of vaccination and CD4 T cells after COVID-19. About the research overall: Ranging from 14 to 241, the interval between dose two and post-vaccine sampling had a median of 72 days.

Study-wide results and limits: A nonsignificant rise from roughly 22 to 38 was seen in the median number of SARS-CoV-2-reactive clonotypes.

CDR1 and CDR2 (germline): MGHRA, YSYEKL. V lost 6 bases, J lost 11 bases, and 15 bases stayed unmatched. The CDR3 length is 16 residues. Sequencing of cultured CD4+ T cell DNA used the Oncomine TCR Beta short-read assay. TCRdb reanalysed the PCR reads using MiXCR and keeps one entry per CDR3 protein. The repertoire holds approximately 14,000 distinct CDR3 sequences, with about 48% as singletons. Treatment in this sample: roughly ten-day PBMC culture with coronavirus spike peptide pools or control peptides (ViraFEST assay). This clonotype was counted a single time. The target antigen is unknown. The source material was CD4+ T cells from blood, cultured in vitro, sampled before SARS-CoV-2 vaccination. This rearrangement joins TRBV4-1 to TRBJ1-6, with TRBD1 matching 8 bases. The TCR originated in a human donor who had recovered from COVID-19. The CDR3 reads CASRGGAGGVRTPLHF. CDR3 nucleotides: TGCGCCAGCAGGGGAGGGGCAGGGGGCGTTCGGACACCCCTCCACTTT.